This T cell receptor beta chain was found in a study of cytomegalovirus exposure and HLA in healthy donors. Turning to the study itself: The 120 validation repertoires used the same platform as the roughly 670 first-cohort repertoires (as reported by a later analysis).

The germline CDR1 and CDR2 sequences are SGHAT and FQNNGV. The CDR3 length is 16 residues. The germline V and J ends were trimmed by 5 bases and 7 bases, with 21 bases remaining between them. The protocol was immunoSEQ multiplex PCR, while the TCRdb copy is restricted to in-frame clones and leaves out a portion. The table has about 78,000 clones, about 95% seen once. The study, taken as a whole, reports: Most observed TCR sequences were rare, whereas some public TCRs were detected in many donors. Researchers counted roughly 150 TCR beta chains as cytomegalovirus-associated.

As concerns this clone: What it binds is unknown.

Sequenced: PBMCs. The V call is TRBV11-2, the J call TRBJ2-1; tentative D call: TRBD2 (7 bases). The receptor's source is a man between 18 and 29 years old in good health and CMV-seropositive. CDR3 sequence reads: CASSTELARGGNEQFF. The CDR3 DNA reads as TGTGCCAGCAGCACCGAACTAGCGCGAGGGGGAAATGAGCAGTTCTTC.